Listed below are T cell receptor beta chains from one sample, sequenced in a study of T cell repertoires in cytomegalovirus infection. These receptors' targets are unknown. TCRdb re-called the reads through MiXCR, storing one row per CDR3 protein. The sample holds about a million distinct CDR3 sequences; around 32% are singletons and the top ten take roughly 13%. The sequencing used cultured CD8+ T cells from PBMCs, collected from culture after CMV antigen stimulation. The receptor source for this set is a human donor in good health (CMV status not recorded). Some clones in this sample may be carry-over from other donors' samples. Both conserved end residues are part of each CDR3. The D gene is left open where the match is weak. Size tells how often a clone was seen (once, few, many) or the class of an expanded clone, and some rows leave it out.

d_call clone_size j_call v_call cdr3_aa cdr3_nt
NA many TRBJ1-3 TRBV7-2 CASSGWADTGNTIYF TGTGCCAGCAGCGGGTGGGCAGACACTGGAAACACCATATATTTT
NA few TRBJ2-7 TRBV7-6 CASSLDGTVVEQYF TGTGCCAGCAGCTTAGACGGTACCGTAGTGGAGCAGTACTTC
NA many TRBJ1-1 TRBV7-9 CATTGTTRPRNTEAFF TGTGCCACCACCGGGACCACCAGGCCCCGGAACACTGAAGCTTTCTTT
TRBD1 many TRBJ2-3 TRBV11-2 CASSPGQGTDTDTQYF TGTGCCAGCAGCCCAGGACAGGGGACAGACACAGATACGCAGTATTTT
TRBD1 few TRBJ1-5 TRBV27 CASSITGGFGQPQHF TGTGCCAGCAGTATCACAGGGGGTTTCGGTCAGCCCCAGCATTTT
NA NA TRBJ1-1 TRBV6-1 CASREKLRTEAFF TGTGCCAGCAGAGAGAAGCTGCGCACTGAAGCTTTCTTT
NA NA TRBJ2-1 TRBV28 CASSLVQGYNEQFF TGTGCCAGCAGTTTAGTGCAGGGTTACAATGAGCAGTTCTTC
NA NA TRBJ1-5 TRBV7-6 CASGSLKGPNQPQHF TGTGCCAGCGGCTCCCTTAAGGGGCCCAATCAGCCCCAGCATTTT
TRBD2 NA TRBJ2-3 TRBV6-6 CASSQSSGGRWGSTDTQYF TGTGCCAGCAGTCAGTCTAGCGGGGGGCGGTGGGGGAGCACAGATACGCAGTATTTT
TRBD1 NA TRBJ2-7 TRBV7-9 CASGDRGTTYEQYF TGTGCCAGCGGCGACAGGGGGACAACCTACGAGCAGTACTTC
NA few TRBJ2-7 TRBV7-4 CATGDSYEQYF TGTGCCACGGGGGATTCCTACGAGCAGTACTTC
TRBD2 NA TRBJ2-1 TRBV7-3 CASSLKLAGGSDEQFF TGTGCCAGCAGCTTAAAGTTAGCGGGGGGTAGCGATGAGCAGTTCTTC
TRBD2 few TRBJ2-1 TRBV7-8 CASSLAPGLAHEQFF TGTGCCAGCAGCTTAGCTCCGGGACTAGCGCATGAGCAGTTCTTC
TRBD1 few TRBJ2-4 TRBV20-1 CSAKMTGEAKNIQYF TGCAGTGCTAAAATGACAGGGGAGGCCAAAAACATTCAGTACTTC
NA many TRBJ1-5 TRBV6-1 CASSESSNQPQHF TGTGCCAGCAGTGAATCGTCAAATCAGCCCCAGCATTTT
NA NA TRBJ1-1 TRBV5-1 CASSLEGAWDTEAFF TGCGCCAGCAGCTTAGAGGGAGCTTGGGACACTGAAGCTTTCTTT
NA NA TRBJ2-1 TRBV6-5 CASSYSMGRPTEQFF TGTGCCAGCAGTTACTCGATGGGTCGGCCAACTGAGCAGTTCTTC
NA NA TRBJ2-3 TRBV4-1 CASSPAYTSTDTQYF TGCGCCAGCAGCCCTGCATATACTAGCACAGATACGCAGTATTTT
TRBD1 few TRBJ1-1 TRBV27 CASSLAGQGITEAFF TGTGCCAGCAGTTTAGCGGGACAGGGAATCACTGAAGCTTTCTTT
NA many TRBJ2-2 TRBV12-3/TRBV12-4 CASSINTGELFF TGTGCCAGCAGTATCAACACCGGGGAGCTGTTTTTT
NA few TRBJ2-7 TRBV7-9 CASAVGLGEQYF TGTGCCAGCGCTGTCGGGTTGGGAGAGCAGTACTTC
TRBD1 NA TRBJ2-5 TRBV6-1 CASSGQGAQETQYF TGTGCCAGCAGTGGGCAGGGGGCCCAAGAGACCCAGTACTTC
NA few TRBJ2-3 TRBV6-5 CASSYPASGTDTQYF TGTGCCAGCAGTTACCCAGCTAGCGGCACAGATACGCAGTATTTT
NA NA TRBJ1-2 TRBV29-1 CSVVGGAPGYTF TGCAGCGTTGTGGGGGGGGCCCCGGGCTACACCTTC
TRBD1 NA TRBJ2-1 TRBV6-5 CASSYGQAQTPYNEQFF TGTGCCAGCAGTTACGGACAGGCCCAAACTCCCTACAATGAGCAGTTCTTC
NA many TRBJ2-5 TRBV7-6 CASSLSRQETQYF TGTGCCAGCAGCTTATCAAGGCAAGAGACCCAGTACTTC
NA NA TRBJ1-1 TRBV7-6 CASSDFVAGIGYTEAFF TGTGCCAGCAGCGACTTCGTGGCGGGGATAGGGTACACTGAAGCTTTCTTT
NA NA TRBJ2-3 TRBV27 CASSFIGTGLDTQYF TGTGCCAGCAGTTTTATCGGGACTGGGCTGGATACGCAGTATTTT
TRBD1 NA TRBJ1-2 TRBV14 CASSQEETGAHGYTF TGTGCCAGCAGCCAAGAAGAGACAGGGGCACATGGCTACACCTTC
NA many TRBJ1-5 TRBV4-3 CASSQGWGNQPQHF TGCGCCAGCAGCCAAGGGTGGGGGAATCAGCCCCAGCATTTT
NA NA TRBJ1-3 TRBV6-6 CASSYGSQSSGNTIYF TGTGCCAGCAGTTACGGTAGCCAGAGCTCTGGAAACACCATATATTTT
TRBD1 NA TRBJ1-1 TRBV15 CATSRNPGQEGRGTEAFF TGTGCCACCAGCAGAAACCCCGGACAGGAGGGTAGGGGAACTGAAGCTTTCTTT
TRBD2 many TRBJ2-5 TRBV7-2 CASSSPRGGMEETQYF TGTGCCAGCAGCTCCCCTCGGGGGGGAATGGAGGAGACCCAGTACTTC
NA NA TRBJ2-7 TRBV15 CATSMTGTWHEQYF TGTGCCACCAGCATGACAGGGACTTGGCACGAGCAGTACTTC
NA once TRBJ2-7 TRBV6-1 CASSYAIYEQYF TGTGCCAGCAGTTACGCGATCTACGAGCAGTACTTC
TRBD2 NA TRBJ2-1 TRBV5-5 CASSLAGLAAYNEQFF TGTGCCAGCAGCTTGGCGGGACTAGCGGCCTACAATGAGCAGTTCTTC
NA many TRBJ1-4 TRBV6-1 CASTPGYSTNEKLFF TGTGCCAGCACTCCAGGGTACTCAACTAATGAAAAACTGTTTTTT
NA few TRBJ2-5 TRBV7-9 CASSPGARETQYF TGTGCCAGCAGCCCAGGGGCGCGGGAGACCCAGTACTTC
NA NA TRBJ2-2 TRBV29-1 CSVDGSGELFF TGCAGCGTTGACGGGTCCGGGGAGCTGTTTTTT
NA NA TRBJ1-2 TRBV27 CASSPDWGGRGYGYTF TGTGCCAGCAGTCCGGATTGGGGAGGGAGGGGGTATGGCTACACCTTC
NA NA TRBJ1-3 TRBV15 CATSTISVGNTIYF TGTGCCACCAGCACCATCTCAGTCGGAAACACCATATATTTT
NA NA TRBJ2-1 TRBV24-1 CATSDGYNEQFF TGTGCCACCAGTGATGGATACAATGAGCAGTTCTTC
TRBD1 few TRBJ2-7 TRBV7-9 CASTEDRRPYEQYF TGTGCCAGCACCGAGGACAGGCGTCCCTACGAGCAGTACTTC
NA NA TRBJ1-5 TRBV6-5 CASSRLSRGRGIFQPQHF TGTGCCAGCAGCCGATTATCGCGGGGGCGCGGTATCTTTCAGCCCCAGCATTTT
NA NA TRBJ1-2 TRBV12-3/TRBV12-4 CANSPSPRGHGYTF TGTGCCAACAGTCCCTCCCCCCGGGGCCATGGCTACACCTTC
NA few TRBJ2-2 TRBV4-1 CASSQAAGNTGELFF TGCGCCAGCAGCCAAGCGGCAGGGAACACCGGGGAGCTGTTTTTT
NA NA TRBJ1-2 TRBV2 CASSVRGRNYGYTF TGTGCCAGCAGTGTGCGGGGGCGAAACTATGGCTACACCTTC
NA few TRBJ1-5 TRBV7-8 CASSPPGSRSNQPQHF TGTGCCAGCAGCCCCCCGGGCAGTCGTAGCAATCAGCCCCAGCATTTT
NA NA TRBJ2-3 TRBV5-4 CASSPGTFTETDTQYF TGTGCCAGCAGCCCAGGGACCTTTACCGAAACAGATACGCAGTATTTT
NA NA TRBJ2-2 TRBV2 CAKDRATGELFF TGTGCCAAGGACCGGGCCACCGGGGAGCTGTTTTTT
TRBD1 few TRBJ1-2 TRBV19 CASSSPGTGGYGYTF TGTGCCAGTAGTAGTCCCGGGACAGGCGGCTATGGCTACACCTTC
TRBD2 NA TRBJ2-1 TRBV6-1 CASSEKRGAAYNEQFF TGTGCCAGCAGTGAAAAGCGGGGGGCAGCCTACAATGAGCAGTTCTTC